Each of the 20 T cell receptor beta chains below was sequenced from the same sample in a study of T cells in narcolepsy. Clones were read by immunoSEQ multiplex PCR, and TCRdb kept only the in-frame ones, dropping some. The sample consists of some 30,000 clones, roughly 80% of them appearing once. The specimen was memory (CD45RA-) CD4+ T cells from blood. These receptor sequences come from a human donor in good health.

The rearrangement links TRBV10-3 to TRBJ2-7; TRBD2 matches 10 bases. Looked up from germline, CDR1 is ENHRY and CDR2 is SYGVKD. The J segment lost 5 bases and the V segment lost 10 bases, leaving 17 bases of the junction unmatched. This CDR3 has 16 amino acids. CDR3 protein: CANSRVAGGIGHEQYF. CDR3 DNA sequence: TGTGCCAACTCCCGGGTAGCGGGAGGAATCGGCCACGAGCAGTACTTC.

This clone was seen more than once but under ten times. The rearrangement links TRBV13 to TRBJ2-7; possibly TRBD1 for D (5 bases). This CDR3 contains 15 residues. V lost 5 bases and J 0 bases, leaving 14 bases between the germline ends. Germline CDR1 and CDR2: PRHDT and FYEKMQ (reference sequence). The chain's CDR3 is CASSVQGVSSYEQYF. CDR3 DNA sequence: TGTGCCAGCAGCGTCCAAGGGGTGAGCTCCTACGAGCAGTACTTC.

V is TRBV2 and J is TRBJ2-5, with TRBD2 identical over 8 bases. CDR3 length: 16 amino acids. Germline CDR1 SNHLY, CDR2 FYNNEI. With V trimmed by 3 bases and J by 7 bases, 13 bases remained unmatched. Here the CDR3 DNA reads TGTGCCAGCAGTGATGGGCTAGCGGGCGGGCGGGGGACCCAGTACTTC. Its protein is CASSDGLAGGRGTQYF.

V is TRBV21-1 and J is TRBJ1-1. TRBV21-1 is shown as a pseudogene. There are 17 residues in the CDR3. CDR3 amino acids: CASLRGGVCTPSTEAFF. The DNA of the CDR3 is TGTGCCAGTCTCCGGGGGGGTGTATGTACCCCGAGTACTGAAGCTTTCTTT.

This clone was detected only once. The rearrangement uses TRBV27 and TRBJ2-7; either TRBD1 or TRBD2 may supply D (7 bases each). Per the germline V gene, CDR1 is MNHEY and CDR2 is SMNVEV (reference sequence). The CDR3 extends over 15 amino acids. Between the trimmed V and J ends, which lost 5 bases and 3 bases, there was a span of 17 bases. For the CDR3, the DNA is TGTGCCAGCAGTCCGAGAGCGGGACAGAACTACGAGCAGTACTTC. It is translated as CASSPRAGQNYEQYF.

The chain is built from TRBV5-1 and TRBJ2-4, with 11 positions matching TRBD2. In germline, CDR1 is SGHRS, CDR2 YFSETQ. This CDR3 has 17 amino acids. The V segment lost 0 bases and the J segment 0 bases; nucleotides outside the gene matches: 2. CDR3 sequence: CASSLGGLAGAKNIQYF. The CDR3 DNA reads as TGCGCCAGCAGCTTGGGTGGACTAGCGGGAGCCAAAAACATTCAGTACTTC.

V gene TRBV5-1 combines with J gene TRBJ2-1; 12 bases match TRBD2. Germline V gene sequence: CDR1 SGHRS, CDR2 YFSETQ. With V trimmed by 4 bases and J by 6 bases, 5 bases remained unmatched. The CDR3 sequence is 15 residues long. DNA for the CDR3: TGCGCCAGCAGCCAGACTAGCGGGAGTTTCAATGAGCAGTTCTTC. Translated: CASSQTSGSFNEQFF. Full variable domain (outside the CDR3, taken from reference TRBV5-1 and TRBJ2-1): KAGVTQTPRYLIKTRGQQVTLSCSPISGHRSVSWYQQTPGQGLQFLFEYFSETQRNKGNFPGRFSGRQFSNSRSEMNVSTLELGDSALYLCASSQTSGSFNEQFFGPGTRLTVL.

This rearrangement joins TRBV5-1 to TRBJ2-3; TRBD2 agrees at 8 bases. The J segment lost 1 base and the V segment lost 1 base, leaving 5 bases of the junction unmatched. This CDR3 comprises 16 residues. Germline CDR1 SGHRS, CDR2 YFSETQ. CDR3 in DNA: TGCGCCAGCAGCTTGTCGTTCGGGAGGGGCACAGATACGCAGTATTTT. Protein sequence: CASSLSFGRGTDTQYF.

This sequence joins TRBV12-5 and TRBJ2-1; 7 bases map to TRBD1. Germline CDR1 and CDR2: LGHNT and FRNRAP. CDR3 size: 16 residues. The J segment lost 1 base and the V segment lost 6 bases, leaving 9 bases of the junction unmatched. The CDR3, as DNA: TGTGCTAGTGGCCAGGACAGGTTGACTTCCTACAATGAGCAGTTCTTC. This sequence encodes CASGQDRLTSYNEQFF.

V usage is TRBV5-1 and J usage is TRBJ2-7; no reliable D call. This CDR3 has 13 residues. CDR1 and CDR2 (germline): SGHRS, YFSETQ. V shed 0 bases and J shed 6 bases, with 10 bases lying between them. The CDR3 region is CASSLDWVREQYF. CDR3 sequence (DNA): TGCGCCAGCAGCTTGGATTGGGTCCGCGAGCAGTACTTC.

The chain's CDR3 is CASSSPRRREQFF. DNA of the CDR3: TGTGCCAGCAGCAGCCCCCGACGGAGAGAGCAGTTCTTC. The rearrangement uses TRBV6-5 and TRBJ2-1; D is uncertain. Germline V gene data show CDR1 as MNHEY and CDR2 as SVGAGI. The V and J ends lost 6 bases and 10 bases respectively, with 16 bases between them. The CDR3 runs 13 residues.

The gene calls are TRBV7-3 and TRBJ2-3; the D is unclear. The ends were cut back, 5 bases at V and 8 bases at J, with 11 bases in the middle. CDR3 size: 12 residues. Germline CDR1 is SGHTA and CDR2 is FQGTGA. The CDR3 region is CASSLSLGTQYF. DNA for the CDR3: TGTGCCAGCAGCCTATCATTAGGTACGCAGTATTTT. Full variable domain (missing parts from reference TRBV7-3 and TRBJ2-3): GAGVSQTPSNKVTEKGKYVELRCDPISGHTALYWYRQSLGQGPEFLIYFQGTGAADDSGLPNDRFFAVRPEGSVSTLKIQRTERGDSAVYLCASSLSLGTQYFGPGTRLTVL.

CDR3 DNA: TGTGCCAGCAGCCTCCGGGGGACGCAATACGAGCAGTACTTC. Its protein product is CASSLRGTQYEQYF. V is TRBV28 and J is TRBJ2-7; tentatively, D is TRBD2 (6 bases). Trimming pared 6 bases from V and 4 bases from J, leaving 16 bases between. The germline V gene encodes CDR1 MDHEN and CDR2 SYDVKM. The CDR3 is 14 amino acids.

V and J are TRBV4-3 and TRBJ2-7, with 9 nucleotides matching TRBD1. Unmatched junction bases numbered 5, after V lost 5 bases and J lost 3 bases. The CDR3 runs to 14 residues. Germline V gene lookup returns CDR1 LGHNA and CDR2 YSLEER. This CDR3 reads CASSTGTGFYEQYF. DNA of the CDR3: TGCGCCAGCAGCACCGGGACAGGGTTCTACGAGCAGTACTTC.

This sequence joins TRBV9 and TRBJ2-1, with D perhaps matching TRBD2 (7 bases). Germline V lookup: CDR1 SGDLS, CDR2 YYNGEE. V was cut by 0 bases and J by 9 bases, with 25 bases left in between. The CDR3 is made up of 18 amino acids. CDR3 in DNA: TGTGCCAGCAGCGTAGATAGTGGAGGGGGAGGGCCTCAGAGTGAGCAGTTCTTC. Amino acid sequence: CASSVDSGGGGPQSEQFF.

This chain uses TRBV21-1 with TRBJ2-7; no DNA check was done on the table's D call, TRBD2. TRBV21-1 is reported as a pseudogene. The CDR3 totals 18 residues. The CDR3 DNA is TGTGCCAGGCACGACCCTCGAACTAGCGGGAGGATTTCCTACGAGCAGTACTTC. Encoded protein: CARHDPRTSGRISYEQYF.

This rearrangement joins TRBV11-3 to TRBJ1-1; a weak D match, TRBD1 (5 bases). Germline CDR1 reads SGHNT; CDR2 reads YENEEA. The germline V and J ends were trimmed by 2 bases and 4 bases, with 11 bases remaining between them. This CDR3 has 14 residues. Written as DNA, the CDR3 is TGTGCCAGCAGCTTACAGGGAGAAGGCACTGAAGCTTTCTTT. Protein product: CASSLQGEGTEAFF.

The rearrangement joins TRBV19 to TRBJ2-6; D is perhaps TRBD2 (5 bases). Germline CDR1 LNHDA, CDR2 SQIVND (reference sequence). Trimming cost V 4 bases and J 1 base, with 8 bases left between them. The CDR3 spans 15 residues. The DNA for the CDR3 is TGTGCCAGTAGTACCGGGGTATCTGGGGCCAACGTCCTGACTTTC. Translated: CASSTGVSGANVLTF.

This clone was recorded a few times. This chain joins TRBV2 and TRBJ2-1; 13 bases fit TRBD2. J lost 5 bases, V lost 9 bases, and 4 bases had no gene match. From germline, CDR1 is SNHLY and CDR2 FYNNEI. The CDR3 is 14 amino acids. In DNA, the CDR3 is TGTGCCAGTCAGGGACTAGCGGGGAACAATGAGCAGTTCTTC. It specifies CASQGLAGNNEQFF. Variable domain in full (rest from reference TRBV2 and TRBJ2-1): EPEVTQTPSHQVTQMGQEVILRCVPISNHLYFYWYRQILGQKVEFLVSFYNNEISEKSEIFDDQFSVERPDGSNFTLKIRSTKLEDSAMYFCASQGLAGNNEQFFGPGTRLTVL.

This clone was seen only once. The chain recombines TRBV5-4 with TRBJ2-1; 13 bases map to TRBD2. The CDR3 runs to 16 residues. The V gene's germline CDR1 is SGHNT and CDR2 YYREEE (reference sequence). Losses at the gene ends were 3 bases for V and 8 bases for J; bases not matched to a gene: 8. CDR3 residues: CASSWGLAGKSYEQFF. DNA of the CDR3: TGTGCCAGCAGCTGGGGACTAGCGGGGAAAAGCTATGAGCAGTTCTTC.